The TCR beta chain under discussion was sequenced for a study of tumor-infiltrating lymphocytes in oesophageal squamous cell carcinoma (dated by TCRdb to the mid-2010s). By share, this clonotype ranks as medium-sized (0.01 to 0.1%). The clone's antigen remains unknown. The input lacks base qualities; no much larger clone sits a single base away. The library relied on PCR. Sequencing took place on an Illumina HiSeq 2000. In-frame beta chains were kept once TCRdb had trimmed the public reads at Q25 with fastp and called clones with MiXCR. Rows are unified per CDR3 protein, each entry keeping the most common DNA and genes. Recorded for this sample are about 20,000 distinct CDR3 sequences; under 40% of them occurred a single time. The ten largest clones capture roughly 7.1% of the sample. The CDR3 holds 13 amino acids from the cysteine to the phenylalanine. The DNA shown is the 39-base CDR3, in frame from base 1. Ends trimmed: V by 3 bases, J by 3 bases; bases unmatched to a gene: 0.

This sequence uses TRBV12-3 or TRBV12-4 and TRBJ2-3; 7 of the junction bases match TRBD2. The clonotype was recovered from a male donor with esophageal squamous cell carcinoma. The sequenced sample was blood. The CDR3 corresponds to CASSFGGTDTQYF. The nucleotide sequence is given as TGTGCCAGCAGTTTCGGGGGGACAGATACGCAGTATTTT.